Presented here are 10 T cell receptor beta chains from one specimen sequenced in a study of CD8+CD57+ T cells in acquired aplastic anemia. All patients picked for sequencing had shown, by flow cytometry, an expansion of CD8+CD57+ cells. TCR beta VDJ combinations and CDR3 sequences were profiled from genomic DNA. Using its own MiXCR run on the reads, TCRdb lists one record per CDR3 protein. The sample shows a few hundred thousand distinct CDR3 sequences, 45% to 65% of them seen only once. Sequencing was performed on sorted CD4+, CD8+, or CD8+CD57+ T cells (not recorded which) from PBMCs. These receptors originate from a human donor with aplastic anemia.

This clonotype was seen many times. The chain employs TRBV5-1 and TRBJ1-6, with TRBD1 identical over 9 bases. This CDR3 is built from 20 residues. Germline CDR1 reads SGHRS; CDR2 reads YFSETQ. The J segment lost 11 bases and the V segment lost 3 bases, leaving 24 bases of the junction unmatched. CDR3 sequence (DNA): TGCGCCAGCAGCTCGCAACCGACTGGGACAGGGTTTGGAACGCACCCACCCCTCCACTTT. Its protein is CASSSQPTGTGFGTHPPLHF.

This clonotype was picked up many times. This chain uses TRBV11-2 with TRBJ2-1, with 7 nucleotides matching TRBD1. There are 15 residues in the CDR3. Germline loops: CDR1 SGHAT, CDR2 FQNNGV. The trim removed 2 bases at V and 4 bases at J, leaving 5 bases unmatched. The CDR3: CASSLQGDSYNEQFF. Written as DNA, the CDR3 is TGTGCCAGCAGCTTACAGGGGGACAGTTACAATGAGCAGTTCTTC.

The V and J genes are TRBV20-1 and TRBJ2-1, with 7 bases aligning to TRBD2. The V and J ends lost 1 base and 5 bases, in that order; junction bases with no gene match: 2. Germline V gene data show CDR1 as DFQATT and CDR2 as SNEGSKA (reference sequence). The CDR3 sequence is 13 residues long. The CDR3 here is CSARGRGNNEQFF. The CDR3 DNA sequence: TGCAGTGCTAGAGGGCGGGGGAACAATGAGCAGTTCTTC.

This clonotype showed up just a few times. The V gene is TRBV20-1, the J gene TRBJ2-1; possible D gene TRBD1, 6 bases. Between the trimmed V and J ends, which lost 6 bases and 3 bases, there was a span of 9 bases. Germline values: CDR1 DFQATT, CDR2 SNEGSKA (reference sequence). The CDR3 runs 12 residues. The CDR3 here is CSARTDYNEQFF. CDR3 in DNA: TGCAGTGCAAGGACAGACTACAATGAGCAGTTCTTC.

The chain employs TRBV29-1 and TRBJ1-2; D is undetermined. The CDR3 consists of 11 residues. The germline V and J ends were trimmed by 4 bases and 8 bases, with 11 bases remaining between them. The V gene's germline CDR1 is SQVTM and CDR2 ANQGSEA. In DNA form, the CDR3 reads TGCAGCGTTGTGGGAACCGGGGGCTACACCTTC. Protein product: CSVVGTGGYTF.

V usage is TRBV19 and J usage is TRBJ2-3, with D perhaps TRBD2 (5 bases). The CDR3 has 14 residues. Germline loops: CDR1 LNHDA, CDR2 SQIVND (reference sequence). Trimming stripped 4 bases from V and 11 bases from J, with 19 bases between. CDR3 DNA: TGTGCCAGTAGTACAAAACGGGGTTACAATGAGCAGTATTTT. Translating gives CASSTKRGYNEQYF.

The V gene is TRBV7-4, the J gene TRBJ2-5; 7 bases are shared with TRBD2. This CDR3 comprises 17 residues. V shed 1 base and J 2 bases; nucleotides not matched to a gene: 10. Germline loops: CDR1 SGHVT, CDR2 SQSDAQ. CDR3 in amino acids: CASSLVSGGEGQETQYF. DNA of the CDR3: TGTGCCAGCAGCTTAGTTTCAGGAGGGGAGGGGCAAGAGACCCAGTACTTC.

CDR3 nucleotide sequence: TGTGCCACCAGCAGAGGTCTGGAGGGAAACACCATATATTTT. Its protein is CATSRGLEGNTIYF. V gene TRBV15 combines with J gene TRBJ1-3; no clear D gene. The CDR3 has 14 residues. V was trimmed by 1 base and J by 4 bases, leaving 8 bases between them. CDR1 and CDR2 (germline): LNHNV, YYDKDF (reference sequence).

The CDR3 bases are TGCGCCAGCAGCGTCGGGGGGGTCCAAGAGACCCAGTACTTC. Its translation: CASSVGGVQETQYF. The V call is TRBV5-1, the J call TRBJ2-5; TRBD2 aligns across 8 bases. The CDR3 spans 14 residues. V shed 4 bases and J 1 base; nucleotides not matched to a gene: 3. Germline values: CDR1 SGHRS, CDR2 YFSETQ.

The V call is TRBV2, the J call TRBJ1-2; D may be TRBD1 (6 bases). In germline, CDR1 is SNHLY, CDR2 FYNNEI. Trimming took off 7 bases at V and 0 bases at J, with 12 bases between the two ends. The CDR3 spans 14 residues. For the CDR3, the DNA is TGTGCCAGCATCACAGGGCGAGCTAACTATGGCTACACCTTC. It codes for CASITGRANYGYTF.